This TCR beta chain originates from a study of OX40 agonist ivuxolimab in advanced cancers. TCRdb's copy holds only in-frame clones and misses some; the assay was immunoSEQ multiplex PCR. Here the sample spans roughly 64,000 clones, approximately 84% being singletons. V lost 2 bases, J lost 6 bases, and 11 bases lay in between. CDR3 size: 13 residues. Per germline, CDR1 SEHNR and CDR2 FQNEAQ (reference sequence). The TCR comes from an adult with an advanced solid tumor such as melanoma, head and neck, liver or kidney cancer. The source material was CD4+ or CD8+ T cells sorted from blood, sampled in a trial of the OX40 agonist ivuxolimab. This chain links TRBV7-9 with TRBJ2-7, with TRBD2 as a possible D gene (5 bases). The CDR3 DNA reads TGTGCCAGCAGCTTAAGCGGTGCCCCCGAGCAGTACTTC. Translated, it gives CASSLSGAPEQYF.